These 6 T cell receptor beta chains were sequenced from one sample in a study of shared clonotypes between healthy human individuals. Method: immunoSEQ multiplex PCR; TCRdb's copy keeps in-frame clones and lacks some. The profile shows about 380,000 clones, 90% to 98% of them singletons. Sequencing was performed on memory CD8+ T cells sorted from blood. As for subset: CD45RO+ cells pooled with CCR7-negative TemRA cells. The receptors come from a man aged 30 to 45 in good health.

The chain is built from TRBV5-1 and TRBJ2-1; the D is unclear. The CDR3 extends over 14 amino acids. Germline CDR1 reads SGHRS; CDR2 reads YFSETQ. V was clipped by 5 bases and J by 6 bases, with 15 bases between them. In nucleotides, the CDR3 is TGCGCCAGCAGTTACCCCCCAACGTCCAATGAGCAGTTCTTC. As protein: CASSYPPTSNEQFF.

V and J are TRBV19 and TRBJ2-3; 8 bases line up with TRBD2. The length of the CDR3 is 17 residues. After removal of 4 bases from V and 0 bases from J, the junction contained 9 bases not matched to a gene. In germline, CDR1 is LNHDA, CDR2 SQIVND (reference sequence). CDR3 protein: CASSTYGLAGSTDTQYF. CDR3 in DNA: TGTGCCAGTAGTACCTACGGACTAGCCGGTAGCACAGATACGCAGTATTTT.

This clone was picked up one time. The chain joins TRBV28 to TRBJ1-5; no firm D call. The germline V gene encodes CDR1 MDHEN and CDR2 SYDVKM. V lost 7 bases, J lost 8 bases, and 12 bases lay in between. The CDR3 loop spans 12 amino acids. CDR3 loop: CASMEGMEPQHF. In DNA, the CDR3 is TGTGCCAGCATGGAGGGTATGGAGCCCCAGCATTTT.

The V call is TRBV5-4, the J call TRBJ2-1; D may be TRBD2 (6 bases). Per germline, CDR1 SGHNT and CDR2 YYREEE (reference sequence). V was shortened by 9 bases and J by 1 base, with 17 bases between the two germline ends. This CDR3 spans 15 amino acids. CDR3 nucleotides: TGTGCCACCTCCCGGAGGGGCGGGTCCTACAATGAGCAGTTCTTC. It encodes CATSRRGGSYNEQFF.

V is TRBV7-9 and J is TRBJ1-6, with 7 nucleotides matching TRBD1. V shed 5 bases, J shed 7 bases, and the junction held 11 bases outside the gene matches. Per the germline V gene, CDR1 is SEHNR and CDR2 is FQNEAQ (reference sequence). This CDR3 spans 16 amino acids. The CDR3 DNA sequence: TGTGCCAGCAGCCCGGACAGGAGAACTACGAATTCACCCCTCCACTTT. The encoded protein is CASSPDRRTTNSPLHF.

The chain combines TRBV9 with TRBJ2-1; perhaps TRBD1 as D (6 bases). In germline, CDR1 is SGDLS, CDR2 YYNGEE. V shed 3 bases and J shed 4 bases, with 20 bases lying between them. This CDR3 is 17 amino acids long. CDR3 sequence: CASSARLTGHPYNEQFF. In DNA, the CDR3 is TGTGCCAGCAGCGCTCGCTTGACAGGCCATCCGTACAATGAGCAGTTCTTC.